This passage covers 8 T cell receptor beta chains from one sample sequenced in a study of cytomegalovirus exposure and HLA in healthy donors (dated by TCRdb to 2016 to 2017). To prepare the library, the immunoSEQ multiplex PCR assay was applied. Entries here come from immuneACCESS through TCRdb and include only in-frame sequences with V and J called. Some clones fail to appear in such tables; in the studies checked, an unresolved V gene covers under half of the shortfall, and the cause of the remainder is unknown. The sample records about 240,000 clones, around 85% of which are singletons. Around 1.2% of the sample is in the top ten clones. The sample comprised PBMCs. These receptors came from a woman aged 25 to 39 in good health and CMV-seropositive.

The V gene is TRBV5-4, the J gene TRBJ2-5; 8 bases map to TRBD1. The V gene's germline CDR1 is SGHNT and CDR2 YYREEE (reference sequence). This CDR3 has 16 residues. V gave up 1 base and J gave up 5 bases; unmatched junction bases: 10. The CDR3 spells CASSLSTPGGRETQYF. The CDR3 nucleotides are TGTGCCAGCAGCTTGTCAACCCCAGGGGGCCGGGAGACCCAGTACTTC.

This clone was seen many times. The rearrangement uses TRBV9 and TRBJ2-1, with 11 bases identical to TRBD2. With 0 bases clipped from V and 8 bases from J, the junction kept 4 bases outside the gene matches. Per the germline V gene, CDR1 is SGDLS and CDR2 is YYNGEE. CDR3 size: 15 residues. DNA of the CDR3: TGTGCCAGCAGCGTAGCACTAGCGGGAGTCCATGAGCAGTTCTTC. Its translation: CASSVALAGVHEQFF.

This chain connects TRBV9 to TRBJ2-7, with D maybe TRBD1 (6 bases). This CDR3 is built from 14 residues. Per the germline V gene, CDR1 is SGDLS and CDR2 is YYNGEE. The V and J ends lost 4 bases and 0 bases respectively, with 11 bases between them. CDR3 DNA: TGTGCCAGCAGCCCACAGGGATTCTCCTACGAGCAGTACTTC. It specifies CASSPQGFSYEQYF.

This clone was seen only a few times. The genes are TRBV18 and TRBJ2-3, with D possibly being TRBD2 (6 bases). From germline, CDR1 is KGHSH and CDR2 LQKENI. Trimming removed 3 bases at V and 4 bases at J, with 11 bases between. The CDR3 covers 14 residues. In DNA, the CDR3 is TGTGCCAGCTCACCGCACCGGGAGCCAGATACGCAGTATTTT. It is translated as CASSPHREPDTQYF.

The chain recombines TRBV2 with TRBJ1-1; 10 nucleotides agree with TRBD1. The germline V gene encodes CDR1 SNHLY and CDR2 FYNNEI. V trimming: 6 bases; J trimming: 0 bases; junction bases outside the gene matches: 10. The CDR3 runs 17 residues. This CDR3 reads CASSPGGTGDMNTEAFF. The CDR3 DNA follows: TGTGCCAGCAGCCCAGGGGGGACAGGGGATATGAACACTGAAGCTTTCTTT.

This clone has more than one count but fewer than ten. This chain connects TRBV28 to TRBJ1-5; TRBD1 is a possible D gene (5 bases). From germline, CDR1 is MDHEN and CDR2 SYDVKM. The CDR3 length is 14 residues. Trimming shortened V by 6 bases and J by 6 bases, and 15 bases separated the two germline ends. Here the CDR3 reads CASSLFRVSQPQHF. The CDR3 DNA reads TGTGCCAGCAGCCTCTTCAGGGTTAGTCAGCCCCAGCATTTT.

The chain carries TRBV7-2 and TRBJ2-7; 11 nucleotides agree with TRBD2. The junction had 5 bases not matched to a gene; V was cut back by 1 base and J by 6 bases. The germline V gene encodes CDR1 SGHTA and CDR2 FQGNSA. The CDR3 totals 15 residues. The CDR3 DNA sequence: TGTGCCAGCAGCTTAGTACTAGCGGGAGAGCTCGAGCAGTACTTC. Protein product: CASSLVLAGELEQYF.

This chain links TRBV2 with TRBJ1-5; TRBD1 is a possible D gene (5 bases). Trimming cost V 7 bases and J 4 bases, with 11 bases left between them. Looked up from germline, CDR1 is SNHLY and CDR2 is FYNNEI. CDR3 size: 13 residues. CDR3 protein: CASTQEINQPQHF. The CDR3 region has the DNA TGTGCCAGCACACAGGAGATTAATCAGCCCCAGCATTTT.